The clone carrying this T cell receptor beta chain is a singleton in its sample. This record belongs to a study of PD-L1 blockade in urothelial cancer. Overall study: Analyses used blood from 3 weeks (second dose) and 6 weeks after treatment start.

Assay: immunoSEQ multiplex PCR; the TCRdb copy retains only in-frame clones and omits some. Of around 100,000 clones in the sample, approximately 85% are singletons; the top ten hold approximately 2.4%. The CDR3 contains 15 residues. The V and J ends lost 7 bases and 0 bases respectively, with 13 bases between them. CDR1 is SNHLY and CDR2 is FYNNEI in the germline V gene. The sequencing here drew on PBMCs, taken around atezolizumab (anti-PD-L1) treatment. The TCR comes from a man aged 50-59 years with urothelial cancer. This chain connects TRBV2 to TRBJ1-3; D possibly corresponds to TRBD1 (6 bases). CDR3 DNA: TGTGCCAGCACTACTGGACAGAGCTCTGGAAACACCATATATTTT. This gives the protein CASTTGQSSGNTIYF.